The present entry profiles one T cell receptor beta chain with its context. Germline V CDR1 and CDR2: SEHNR, FQNEAQ (reference sequence). Germline trimming cut 5 bases from V and 3 bases from J; bases unmatched to any gene: 20. The CDR3 is 19 amino acids. RNA amounts of roughly 0.45 to 1 ug underwent reverse transcription with random hexamers. The CDR3 of TCR beta was amplified by immunoSEQ multiplex PCR across 54 Vbeta and 13 Jbeta. TCRdb independently ran MiXCR on the immunoSEQ multiplex PCR reads; one entry per CDR3 protein. The repertoire holds 95,000 to 150,000 distinct CDR3 sequences, with approximately 95% as singletons. This entry comes from a study of CD8 T cells in Susac syndrome. TCR beta sequences were obtained from blood CD8+ and CD4+ T cells.

Sequencing used CD8+ T cells from PBMCs. The rearrangement joins TRBV7-9 to TRBJ2-7; 9 nucleotides agree with TRBD2. The source of this sequence is a human donor with multiple sclerosis. The CDR3 loop reads CASSPQQGSSGDSYYEQYV. DNA of the CDR3: TGTGCCAGCAGCCCCCAACAGGGGTCTAGCGGGGATTCATACTACGAGCAGTACGTC.